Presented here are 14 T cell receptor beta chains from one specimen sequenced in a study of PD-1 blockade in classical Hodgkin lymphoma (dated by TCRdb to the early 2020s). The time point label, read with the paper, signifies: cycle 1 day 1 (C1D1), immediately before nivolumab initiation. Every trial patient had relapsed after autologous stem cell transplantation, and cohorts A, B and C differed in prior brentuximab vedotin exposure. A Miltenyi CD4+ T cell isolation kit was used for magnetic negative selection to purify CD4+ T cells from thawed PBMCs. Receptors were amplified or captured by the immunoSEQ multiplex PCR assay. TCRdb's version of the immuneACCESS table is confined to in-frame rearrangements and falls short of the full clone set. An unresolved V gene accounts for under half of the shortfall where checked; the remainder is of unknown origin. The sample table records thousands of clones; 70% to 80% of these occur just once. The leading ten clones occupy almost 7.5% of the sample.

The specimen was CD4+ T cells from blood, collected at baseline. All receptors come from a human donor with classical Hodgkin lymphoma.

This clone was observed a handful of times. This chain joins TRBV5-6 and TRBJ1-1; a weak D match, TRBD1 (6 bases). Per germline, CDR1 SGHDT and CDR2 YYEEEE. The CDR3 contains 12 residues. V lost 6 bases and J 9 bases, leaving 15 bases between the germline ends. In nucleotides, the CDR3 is TGTGCCAGCACCCGGGACACAAAACAAGCTTTCTTT. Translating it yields CASTRDTKQAFF.

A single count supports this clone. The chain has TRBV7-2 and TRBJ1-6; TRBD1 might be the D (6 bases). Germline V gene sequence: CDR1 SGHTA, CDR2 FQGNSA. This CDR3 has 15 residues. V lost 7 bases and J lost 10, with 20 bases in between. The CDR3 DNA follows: TGTGCCAGCAACCCTAGTGGGGGGCGAGGGTCACCCCTCCACTTT. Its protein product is CASNPSGGRGSPLHF.

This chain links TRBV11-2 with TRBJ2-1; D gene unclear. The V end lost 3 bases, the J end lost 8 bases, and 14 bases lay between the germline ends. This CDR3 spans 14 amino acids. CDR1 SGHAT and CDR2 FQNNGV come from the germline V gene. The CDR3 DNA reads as TGTGCCAGCAGCTTTTCCCTAACATGGGATGAGCAGTTCTTC. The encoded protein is CASSFSLTWDEQFF.

The CDR3 is CASSSGRGNEKLFF. CDR3 in DNA: TGTGCCAGCAGCTCCGGACGGGGCAATGAAAAACTGTTTTTT. The chain links TRBV7-9 to TRBJ1-4; weak D call: TRBD1 (5 bases). Trimming took 4 bases from V and 5 from J, leaving 11 bases between them. Germline V gene data show CDR1 as SEHNR and CDR2 as FQNEAQ (reference sequence). The CDR3 totals 14 residues.

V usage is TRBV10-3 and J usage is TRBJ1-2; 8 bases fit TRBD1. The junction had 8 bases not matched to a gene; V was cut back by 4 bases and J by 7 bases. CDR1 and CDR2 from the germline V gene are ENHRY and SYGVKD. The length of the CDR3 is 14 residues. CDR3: CAISASGQGSGYTF. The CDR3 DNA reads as TGTGCCATCAGTGCAAGCGGACAGGGCAGTGGCTACACCTTC.

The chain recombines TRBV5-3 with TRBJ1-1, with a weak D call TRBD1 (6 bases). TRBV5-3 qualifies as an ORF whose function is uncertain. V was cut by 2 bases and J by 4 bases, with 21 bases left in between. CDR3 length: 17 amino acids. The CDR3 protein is CARSFIKRQAMGTEAFF. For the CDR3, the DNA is TGTGCCAGAAGCTTCATCAAGAGACAGGCCATGGGCACTGAAGCTTTCTTT.

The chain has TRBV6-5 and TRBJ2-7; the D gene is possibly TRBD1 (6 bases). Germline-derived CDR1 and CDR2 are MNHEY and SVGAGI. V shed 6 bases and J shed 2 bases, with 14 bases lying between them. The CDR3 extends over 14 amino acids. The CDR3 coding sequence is TGTGCCAGCAGCCGTCTACAGGGTACCTACGAGCAGTACTTC. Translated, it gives CASSRLQGTYEQYF.

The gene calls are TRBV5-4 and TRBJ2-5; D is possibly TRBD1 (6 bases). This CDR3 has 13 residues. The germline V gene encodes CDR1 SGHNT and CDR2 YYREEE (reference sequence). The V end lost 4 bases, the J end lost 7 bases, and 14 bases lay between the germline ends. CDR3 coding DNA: TGTGCCAGCAGCAAGGACAGTGGGACGACCCAGTACTTC. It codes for CASSKDSGTTQYF.

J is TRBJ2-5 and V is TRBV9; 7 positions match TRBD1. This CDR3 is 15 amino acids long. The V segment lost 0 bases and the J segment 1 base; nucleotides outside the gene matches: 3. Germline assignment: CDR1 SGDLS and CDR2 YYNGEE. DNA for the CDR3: TGTGCCAGCAGCGTAGAGTGGGACAGCCAAGAGACCCAGTACTTC. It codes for CASSVEWDSQETQYF.

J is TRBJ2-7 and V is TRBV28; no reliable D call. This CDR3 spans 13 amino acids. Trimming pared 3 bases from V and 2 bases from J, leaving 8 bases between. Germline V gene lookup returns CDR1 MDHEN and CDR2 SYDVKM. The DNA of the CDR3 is TGTGCCAGCAGTTTGGGCGTGCCCTACGAGCAGTACTTC. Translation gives CASSLGVPYEQYF.

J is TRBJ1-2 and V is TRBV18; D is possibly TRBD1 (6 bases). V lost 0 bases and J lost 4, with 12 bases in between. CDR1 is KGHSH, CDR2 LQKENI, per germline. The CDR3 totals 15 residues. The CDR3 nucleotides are TGTGCCAGCTCACCACCCTCCGACAGGTCCTATGGCTACACCTTC. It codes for CASSPPSDRSYGYTF. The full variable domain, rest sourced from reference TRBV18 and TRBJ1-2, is NAGVMQNPRHLVRRRGQEARLRCSPMKGHSHVYWYRQLPEEGLKFMVYLQKENIIDESGMPKERFSAEFPKEGPSILRIQQVVRGDSAAYFCASSPPSDRSYGYTFGSGTRLTVV.

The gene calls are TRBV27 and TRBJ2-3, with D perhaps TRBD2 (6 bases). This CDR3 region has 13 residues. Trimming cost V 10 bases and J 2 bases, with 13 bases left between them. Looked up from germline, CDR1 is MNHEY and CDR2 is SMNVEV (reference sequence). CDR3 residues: CATRRRDTDTQYF. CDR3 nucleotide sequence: TGTGCCACACGCCGGCGGGACACAGATACGCAGTATTTT.

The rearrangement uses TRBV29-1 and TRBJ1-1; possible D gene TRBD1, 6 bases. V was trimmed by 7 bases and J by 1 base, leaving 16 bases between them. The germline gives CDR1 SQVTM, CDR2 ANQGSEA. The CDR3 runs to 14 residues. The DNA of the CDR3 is TGCAGCGCCCGCCCCGGGACACCGAACACTGAAGCTTTCTTT. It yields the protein CSARPGTPNTEAFF. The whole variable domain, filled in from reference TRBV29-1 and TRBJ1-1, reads SAVISQKPSRDICQRGTSLTIQCQVDSQVTMMFWYRQQPGQSLTLIATANQGSEATYESGFVIDKFPISRPNLTFSTLTVSNMSPEDSSIYLCSARPGTPNTEAFFGQGTRLTVV.

CDR3 coding DNA: TGTGCCAGCAGCCCCGGGACAGGAGCCTACGAGCAGTACTTC. It translates to CASSPGTGAYEQYF. The genes are TRBV7-3 and TRBJ2-7; 8 bases align to TRBD1. The CDR3 length is 14 residues. Trimming cost V 5 bases and J 2 bases; bases outside gene matches: 5. Germline assignment: CDR1 SGHTA and CDR2 FQGTGA. The variable domain in full, with the rest retrieved from reference TRBV7-3 and TRBJ2-7, is GAGVSQTPSNKVTEKGKYVELRCDPISGHTALYWYRQSLGQGPEFLIYFQGTGAADDSGLPNDRFFAVRPEGSVSTLKIQRTERGDSAVYLCASSPGTGAYEQYFGPGTRLTVT.